The 17 T cell receptor beta chains below all came from one sample that was sequenced in a study of blood T cell repertoires in COVID-19. Sequencing used immunoSEQ multiplex PCR; TCRdb keeps in-frame clones, though not all of them. The repertoire holds around 240,000 clones, with 80% to 90% as singletons. The sequencing input was PBMCs or T cells enriched from blood (not recorded which). The receptors stem from a woman aged 45-65 years who had recovered from COVID-19.

J is TRBJ2-5 and V is TRBV5-5; 11 positions agree with TRBD2. The V gene's germline CDR1 is SGHKS and CDR2 YYEKEE (reference sequence). The trim removed 5 bases at V and 5 bases at J, leaving 11 bases unmatched. The CDR3 contains 16 residues. In nucleotides, the CDR3 is TGTGCCAGCAGACCCCTCGGGGTAGCGGGAGGGGAGACCCAGTACTTC. Translated, it gives CASRPLGVAGGETQYF. Filled out from reference TRBV5-5 and TRBJ2-5, the complete variable domain reads DAGVTQSPTHLIKTRGQQVTLRCSPISGHKSVSWYQQVLGQGPQFIFQYYEKEERGRGNFPDRFSARQFPNYSSELNVNALLLGDSALYLCASRPLGVAGGETQYFGPGTRLLVL.

The V gene is TRBV5-1, the J gene TRBJ1-1; 9 nucleotides line up with TRBD1. This CDR3 spans 16 amino acids. Germline lookup yields CDR1 SGHRS and CDR2 YFSETQ. With V trimmed by 5 bases and J by 0 bases, 8 bases remained unmatched. The CDR3 DNA follows: TGCGCCAGCAGTAGGACAGGGGACCGTATGAACACTGAAGCTTTCTTT. Protein product: CASSRTGDRMNTEAFF.

This clone has a single count. The chain links TRBV2 to TRBJ2-1; TRBD2 aligns across 11 bases. Germline V lookup: CDR1 SNHLY, CDR2 FYNNEI. Trimming removed 4 bases from V and 6 bases from J; junction bases left unmatched: 2. CDR3 size: 14 residues. The CDR3 nucleotides read TGTGCCAGCAGTGCTAGCGGGAGGTTCAATGAGCAGTTCTTC. Its protein is CASSASGRFNEQFF.

The chain couples TRBV29-1 to TRBJ1-1; maybe TRBD1 (5 bases). V was pared by 4 bases and J by 5 bases, with 14 bases between. The CDR3 runs to 13 residues. The V gene's germline CDR1 is SQVTM and CDR2 ANQGSEA. CDR3 DNA sequence: TGCAGCGTTGTTGTCAGGGAAGGAACTGAAGCTTTCTTT. Translated: CSVVVREGTEAFF. The full variable domain, completed using reference TRBV29-1 and TRBJ1-1, is SAVISQKPSRDICQRGTSLTIQCQVDSQVTMMFWYRQQPGQSLTLIATANQGSEATYESGFVIDKFPISRPNLTFSTLTVSNMSPEDSSIYLCSVVVREGTEAFFGQGTRLTVV.

The chain links TRBV6-5 to TRBJ2-2, with a weak D call TRBD1 (5 bases). Trimming took 7 bases from V and 5 from J, leaving 17 bases between them. Germline V lookup: CDR1 MNHEY, CDR2 SVGAGI. The CDR3 spans 15 residues. The CDR3 region is CASTTGQGTTGELFF. DNA of the CDR3: TGTGCCAGCACGACCGGGCAGGGAACAACCGGGGAGCTGTTTTTT.

The chain links TRBV28 to TRBJ2-7; possibly TRBD1 for D (6 bases). V shed 3 bases and J shed 2 bases, with 14 bases lying between them. There are 15 residues in the CDR3. Germline V gene data show CDR1 as MDHEN and CDR2 as SYDVKM. Here the CDR3 reads CASSFLLDRTYEQYF. The CDR3 DNA is TGTGCCAGCAGTTTCCTTTTGGACAGAACCTACGAGCAGTACTTC.

V gene TRBV6-1 combines with J gene TRBJ1-1, with TRBD1 identical over 7 bases. CDR1 MNHNS and CDR2 SASEGT come from the germline V gene. CDR3 length equals 14 residues. Trimming cost V 3 bases and J 3 bases; bases outside gene matches: 4. Written as DNA, the CDR3 is TGTGCCAGCAGTGAGAGACAGGGTTACACTGAAGCTTTCTTT. This gives the protein CASSERQGYTEAFF.

V is TRBV29-1 and J is TRBJ2-3; D is possibly TRBD2 (5 bases). This CDR3 has 12 amino acids. V was clipped by 4 bases and J by 8 bases, with 13 bases between them. Germline loops: CDR1 SQVTM, CDR2 ANQGSEA. In nucleotides, the CDR3 is TGCAGCGTTGCAGCGGAGTTGGCTACGCAGTATTTT. Translating gives CSVAAELATQYF.

The chain links TRBV28 to TRBJ2-7, with 11 bases fitting TRBD2. The CDR3 totals 16 residues. With V trimmed by 2 bases and J by 6 bases, 9 bases remained unmatched. The germline V gene has CDR1 MDHEN and CDR2 SYDVKM. CDR3 amino acids: CASSLSPSGRLGEQYF. The DNA of the CDR3 is TGTGCCAGCAGTTTAAGTCCTAGCGGGAGGCTCGGCGAGCAGTACTTC.

The chain is built from TRBV7-9 and TRBJ1-2, with D maybe TRBD1 (6 bases). V shed 5 bases and J shed 1 base, with 23 bases lying between them. Germline CDR1 SEHNR, CDR2 FQNEAQ (reference sequence). The CDR3 is 18 residues long. The CDR3 protein is CASSTSSGTQTNNYGYTF. The CDR3 DNA follows: TGTGCCAGCAGCACCTCCTCCGGGACACAAACTAATAACTATGGCTACACCTTC.

J is TRBJ2-1 and V is TRBV11-2; 8 bases line up with TRBD2. Germline V gene data show CDR1 as SGHAT and CDR2 as FQNNGV. The CDR3 has 15 residues. V gave up 7 bases and J gave up 5 bases; unmatched junction bases: 10. In nucleotides, the CDR3 is TGTGCCAGCACCCCGATGACGGGAGGGAACAATGAGCAGTTCTTC. It encodes CASTPMTGGNNEQFF.

The V and J genes are TRBV5-1 and TRBJ2-5; D possibly corresponds to TRBD1 (5 bases). V lost 2 bases and J 4 bases, leaving 12 bases between the germline ends. Germline V CDR1 and CDR2: SGHRS, YFSETQ. The CDR3 loop spans 14 amino acids. In DNA form, the CDR3 reads TGCGCCAGCAGCTTCAGGGATTCCCGAGAGACCCAGTACTTC. Translating gives CASSFRDSRETQYF.

This chain's CDR3 is CASSFTRGVNTEAFF. The CDR3 DNA reads as TGTGCCAGCAGTTTCACCCGGGGGGTTAACACTGAAGCTTTCTTT. V is TRBV28 and J is TRBJ1-1, with D perhaps TRBD1 (5 bases). Trimming left V 3 bases short and J 2 bases short, with 13 bases between. The CDR3 covers 15 residues. Germline CDR1 MDHEN, CDR2 SYDVKM.

J is TRBJ1-5 and V is TRBV28; tentatively, D is TRBD1 (5 bases). Between the trimmed V and J ends, which lost 8 bases and 15 bases, there was a span of 11 bases. Germline V gene data show CDR1 as MDHEN and CDR2 as SYDVKM. CDR3 length equals 9 residues. In DNA, the CDR3 is TGTGCCAGCGCCGGGGGTTGGCATTTT. It translates to CASAGGWHF.

The chain links TRBV29-1 to TRBJ2-3, with a possible D match to TRBD2 (6 bases). This CDR3 has 15 residues. Looked up from germline, CDR1 is SQVTM and CDR2 is ANQGSEA. V dropped 6 bases and J dropped 5 bases, with 21 bases sitting between them. The chain's CDR3 is CSVLLGGGVQDTQYF. The CDR3 region has the DNA TGCAGCGTCCTTTTAGGAGGAGGGGTTCAAGATACGCAGTATTTT.

The genes are TRBV20-1 and TRBJ2-2, with TRBD2 identical over 13 bases. The CDR3 covers 15 residues. Trimming cost V 3 bases and J 3 bases; bases outside gene matches: 1. The germline CDR1 and CDR2 sequences are DFQATT and SNEGSKA (reference sequence). Here the CDR3 DNA reads TGCAGTGCTAGTGGACTAGCGGGAGACACCGGGGAGCTGTTTTTT. This translates into CSASGLAGDTGELFF.

This clone was observed once. This sequence joins TRBV28 and TRBJ1-1, with 9 bases fitting TRBD1. Looked up from germline, CDR1 is MDHEN and CDR2 is SYDVKM. V dropped 4 bases and J dropped 0; count of bases not matched to a gene: 9. The CDR3 loop spans 17 amino acids. CDR3 coding DNA: TGTGCCAGCAGTTCCCGGACAGGGGCCCACATGAACACTGAAGCTTTCTTT. This encodes CASSSRTGAHMNTEAFF. Filled out from reference TRBV28 and TRBJ1-1, the complete variable domain reads DVKVTQSSRYLVKRTGEKVFLECVQDMDHENMFWYRQDPGLGLRLIYFSYDVKMKEKGDIPEGYSVSREKKERFSLILESASTNQTSMYLCASSSRTGAHMNTEAFFGQGTRLTVV.